This TCR beta chain was identified during a study of blood T cell repertoires in COVID-19 (TCRdb year 2020). About the study as a whole: Collaborator samples came from the United States, Italy and Spain and covered acute and convalescent phases of COVID-19. The material from the prospective study consisted of cDNA or gDNA derived from T cells, B-cell-depleted T cells, or PBMCs. The dataset comprised deeply sampled blood TCRbeta repertoires from subjects exposed to, actively infected with, or recovered from COVID-19. The repertoires were released in a freely available public database intended as a resource for research on the immune response to SARS-CoV-2. The samples were drawn from two sources: the first 160 participants of the ongoing ImmuneRACE study, and 1,200 or so subjects contributed by 6 global collaborators. A de-identified subject ID, COVID-19 status, age in years and sex were almost always included in the sample metadata. Where HLA class I and class II types were available, the types were taken from metadata supplied by the sample provider, not from assay-based typing.

On the study overall, not on this receptor specifically: The quantity of clinical and demographic metadata differed by source and by participant and was supplied without curation.

The immunoSEQ Assay, a bias-controlled multiplex PCR, was used to amplify TCRbeta CDR3 regions from genomic DNA. For the original study's pipeline: The number of nucleated cells in each sample was estimated from the amplification of reference gene primers within the assay. To quantify the absolute abundance of each unique TCRbeta CDR3 rearrangement, sequence reads were collapsed and filtered. For each sample, productive Simpson clonality was calculated as the square root of Simpson's diversity index across productive rearrangements. Sourced from immuneACCESS, this table was stored by TCRdb with only in-frame sequences that have V and J called. A share of the clones is absent; for the studies checked, an unresolved V gene accounts for under half, and the remainder has no known explanation. D and trimming come from the DNA, and the V and J calls and clone size come from that table. Present in this sample are roughly 75,000 clones, approximately 87% of which were seen just once. Under 20% of the sample goes to the ten largest clones.

The collaborating institutions used their own protocols to collect whole blood in K2EDTA tubes. For TCRbeta analysis, collaborator samples were shipped as frozen whole blood, as isolated PBMCs, or as DNA extracted from either sample type. CDR1 and CDR2, looked up from the germline V gene, are SGDLS and YYNGEE. Clipping removes 3 bases from V and 4 bases from J, with 8 as the unmatched junction base count. From the cysteine up to the phenylalanine, the CDR3 has a length of 15 residues. Just the 45-base CDR3 DNA is kept, in frame starting at base 1. About this clone itself: It lacks a known antigen. No base quality information exists; no much larger clone differs at one position.

The sequenced sample consisted of peripheral blood. The chain is made from TRBV9 and TRBJ2-7, and 9 bases in between align with TRBD1. This TCR was recovered from a man older than 75 in a cohort sampled during active COVID-19. The DNA sequence is as follows: TGTGCCAGCAGCGCTGGACAGGGGCCCTTTTACGAGCAGTACTTC. The resulting protein is CASSAGQGPFYEQYF.